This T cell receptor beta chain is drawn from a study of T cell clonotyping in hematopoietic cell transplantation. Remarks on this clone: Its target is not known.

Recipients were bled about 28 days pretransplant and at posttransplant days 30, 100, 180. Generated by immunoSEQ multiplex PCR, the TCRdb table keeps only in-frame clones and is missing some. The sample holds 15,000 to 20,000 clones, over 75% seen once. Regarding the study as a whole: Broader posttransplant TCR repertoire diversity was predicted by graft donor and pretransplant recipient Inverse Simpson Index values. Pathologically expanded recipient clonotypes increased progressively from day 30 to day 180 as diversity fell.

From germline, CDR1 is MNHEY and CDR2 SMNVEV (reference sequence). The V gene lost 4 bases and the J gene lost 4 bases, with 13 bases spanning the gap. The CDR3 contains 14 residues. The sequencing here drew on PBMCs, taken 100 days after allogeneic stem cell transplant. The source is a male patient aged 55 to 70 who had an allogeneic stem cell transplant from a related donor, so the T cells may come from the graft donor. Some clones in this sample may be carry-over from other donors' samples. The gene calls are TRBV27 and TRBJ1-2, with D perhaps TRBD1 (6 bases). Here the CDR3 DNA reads TGTGCCAGCAGTTCTAGGGGGGTTTTCTATGGCTACACCTTC. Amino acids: CASSSRGVFYGYTF.